Below, 18 T cell receptor beta chains from the same sample are listed, as sequenced in a study of blood T cell repertoires in COVID-19. Profiled with immunoSEQ multiplex PCR; TCRdb holds only in-frame clones, not every one. Of about 220,000 clones detected, about 80% appear once; the ten largest clones hold roughly 2.4%. Sequencing used peripheral blood. These receptor sequences come from an older woman with acute or convalescent COVID-19.

The V and J genes are TRBV7-9 and TRBJ1-2, with TRBD1 identical over 8 bases. The CDR3 is 16 amino acids. V lost 2 bases and J lost 0; bases outside the gene matches: 5. Germline V gene data show CDR1 as SEHNR and CDR2 as FQNEAQ (reference sequence). The CDR3 nucleotides read TGTGCCAGCAGCTTATCGGGACAGGAAGCTAACTATGGCTACACCTTC. It is translated as CASSLSGQEANYGYTF.

The chain employs TRBV6-5 and TRBJ2-7, with TRBD2 as a possible D gene (6 bases). V was clipped by 6 bases and J by 3 bases, with 18 bases between them. Per the germline V gene, CDR1 is MNHEY and CDR2 is SVGAGI. The CDR3 loop spans 15 amino acids. The CDR3 DNA follows: TGTGCCAGCAGCTCAATTGGCATCGGGGGCTACGAGCAGTACTTC. Translating gives CASSSIGIGGYEQYF.

This clone has a handful of counts. The rearrangement uses TRBV6-4 and TRBJ2-1; the match to TRBD1 covers 8 bases. V was clipped by 3 bases and J by 5 bases; unmatched bases: 9. The CDR3 runs to 16 residues. Germline lookup yields CDR1 MRHNA and CDR2 SNTAGT. The CDR3 protein is CASSDNFGTGHNEQFF. CDR3 bases: TGTGCCAGCAGTGATAATTTCGGGACAGGCCACAATGAGCAGTTCTTC.

This chain joins TRBV27 and TRBJ2-5; no definite D call. V was shortened by 2 bases and J by 2 bases, with 9 bases between the two germline ends. The CDR3 length is 14 residues. Per the germline V gene, CDR1 is MNHEY and CDR2 is SMNVEV (reference sequence). CDR3 bases: TGTGCCAGCAGTTTACTAGACGCACAAGAGACCCAGTACTTC. Translating it yields CASSLLDAQETQYF.

The CDR3 nucleotides are TGTGCCAGCAGCCGACAGGGCACGTCGGGTGGCTACACCTTC. Protein: CASSRQGTSGGYTF. This chain uses TRBV7-9 with TRBJ1-2, with TRBD1 identical over 7 bases. This CDR3 region has 14 residues. The germline V gene has CDR1 SEHNR and CDR2 FQNEAQ (reference sequence). Trimming took 5 bases from V and 7 from J; bases not matched to a gene: 10.

The chain joins TRBV7-9 to TRBJ1-4; D might be TRBD1 (6 bases). The CDR3 is made up of 16 amino acids. The V gene's germline CDR1 is SEHNR and CDR2 FQNEAQ (reference sequence). Trimming took 3 bases from V and 0 from J, leaving 11 bases between them. The CDR3 spells CASSFGGPSTNEKLFF. The CDR3 region has the DNA TGTGCCAGCAGCTTCGGGGGGCCCTCAACTAATGAAAAACTGTTTTTT.

V gene TRBV4-3 combines with J gene TRBJ1-2, with 8 bases matching TRBD1. This CDR3 has 15 amino acids. The germline V gene has CDR1 LGHNA and CDR2 YSLEER. The junction had 6 bases not matched to a gene; V was cut back by 3 bases and J by 3 bases. The CDR3 DNA follows: TGCGCCAGCAGCCAGGATAGACAGGGGTACTATGGCTACACCTTC. Translating gives CASSQDRQGYYGYTF.

This chain connects TRBV7-2 to TRBJ2-1; 7 nucleotides line up with TRBD2. The CDR3 spans 15 residues. Germline V CDR1 and CDR2: SGHTA, FQGNSA. V lost 5 bases to trimming and J lost 2 bases; unmatched junction nucleotides: 6. The CDR3 spells CASSPPSGAYNEQFF. The DNA of the CDR3 is TGTGCCAGCAGCCCACCTAGCGGTGCCTACAATGAGCAGTTCTTC.

The V call is TRBV6-4, the J call TRBJ2-1, with 14 nucleotides matching TRBD2. V shed 6 bases and J 8 bases; nucleotides not matched to a gene: 6. The germline V gene encodes CDR1 MRHNA and CDR2 SNTAGT. This CDR3 is built from 15 residues. CDR3 sequence (DNA): TGTGCCAGCAGCCAGACTAGCGGGGGGGCAGATGAGCAGTTCTTC. This gives the protein CASSQTSGGADEQFF.

This chain links TRBV2 with TRBJ2-2, with D uncertain. Trimming left V 4 bases short and J 5 bases short, with 8 bases between. The germline gives CDR1 SNHLY, CDR2 FYNNEI. There are 13 residues in the CDR3. CDR3 bases: TGTGCCAGCAGTGTTCTAGGTACCGGGGAGCTGTTTTTT. Its translation: CASSVLGTGELFF.

This sequence joins TRBV6-1 and TRBJ1-6; 7 positions match TRBD1. This CDR3 has 14 amino acids. The V gene end was trimmed by 3 bases and the J gene end by 9 bases; junction bases not matched to a gene: 5. The germline gives CDR1 MNHNS, CDR2 SASEGT. The CDR3 DNA follows: TGTGCCAGCAGTGATGAGAGGGGGCTTTCACCCCTCCACTTT. Translating gives CASSDERGLSPLHF.

This chain uses TRBV9 with TRBJ2-1; the D gene is possibly TRBD2 (7 bases). Germline CDR1 is SGDLS and CDR2 is YYNGEE. The CDR3 totals 12 residues. V was pared by 0 bases and J by 15 bases, with 13 bases between. CDR3 nucleotide sequence: TGTGCCAGCAGCGTAGTTGGGGGGGCTGTGTTCTTC. It codes for CASSVVGGAVFF.

In this sample, this clone turned up a few times. The CDR3 nucleotides are TGCGCCAGCAGCCAAGTCCAGGGGGCTAATGAAAAACTGTTTTTT. It is translated as CASSQVQGANEKLFF. The chain carries TRBV4-1 and TRBJ1-4, with 7 bases matching TRBD1. This CDR3 region has 15 residues. Trimming at V came to 1 base and at J to 3 bases, leaving 2 bases not matched to a gene. Germline CDR1 is MGHRA and CDR2 is YSYEKL.

On this clone itself: Other DNA variants within this sample encode the same CDR3. The V call is TRBV30, the J call TRBJ1-1; D is ambiguous. The V gene lost 2 bases and the J gene lost 5 bases, with 9 bases spanning the gap. Germline loops: CDR1 GTSNPN, CDR2 SVGIG (reference sequence). The length of the CDR3 is 12 residues. DNA for the CDR3: TGTGCCTGGAGTCCTGGAGGGACTGAAGCTTTCTTT. It specifies CAWSPGGTEAFF.

The chain has TRBV6-5 and TRBJ1-2, with 7 bases identical to TRBD1. Trimming took 11 bases from V and 8 from J; bases not matched to a gene: 17. The CDR3 totals 14 residues. Germline CDR1 and CDR2: MNHEY and SVGAGI. The CDR3 DNA reads as TGTGCCGCCCAGGGGGACTTACCGCCAAGGGGCTACACCTTC. It yields the protein CAAQGDLPPRGYTF.

V is TRBV5-4 and J is TRBJ2-2; 13 bases map to TRBD2. The CDR3 covers 17 residues. V trimming: 4 bases; J trimming: 3 bases; junction bases outside the gene matches: 6. Per germline, CDR1 SGHNT and CDR2 YYREEE (reference sequence). The CDR3 region is CASSSRTSGGDTGELFF. The DNA of the CDR3 is TGTGCCAGCAGCAGCAGGACTAGCGGGGGTGACACCGGGGAGCTGTTTTTT.

The V call is TRBV27, the J call TRBJ2-7; D may be TRBD2 (5 bases). Germline V gene lookup returns CDR1 MNHEY and CDR2 SMNVEV (reference sequence). V gave up 5 bases and J gave up 2 bases, with 16 bases separating them. The CDR3 length is 15 residues. CDR3 amino acids: CASSAHTGKTYEQYF. The CDR3 DNA is TGTGCCAGCAGTGCCCATACCGGGAAAACCTACGAGCAGTACTTC.

This chain joins TRBV21-1 and TRBJ2-1; the tabulated D call, TRBD2, remains unverified against the DNA. TRBV21-1 is given as a pseudogene. This CDR3 is 17 amino acids long. CDR3 loop: CASSKPPGTQSYNEQFF. CDR3 sequence (DNA): TGTGCCAGCAGCAAACCCCCCGGGACTCAAAGCTACAATGAGCAGTTCTTC.